Sequencing of this T cell receptor beta chain was carried out in a study of beta chain features in type 1 diabetes. A note on this clone: The sample holds other DNA sequences that translate to the same CDR3.

The investigators reverse transcribed all of the isolated RNA, so they sequenced expressed TCRB transcripts. Some clones are missing from TCRdb's copy, which holds only in-frame ones; the method was immunoSEQ multiplex PCR. In the table there are hundreds of thousands of clones, approximately 31% of which are singletons. Trimming shortened V by 1 base and J by 5 bases, and 4 bases separated the two germline ends. Germline V gene sequence: CDR1 SGHDN, CDR2 FVKESK. This CDR3 is built from 12 residues. Material: naive CD4+ T cells from blood. The V gene is TRBV14, the J gene TRBJ2-3; D unclear. The receptor's source is a man between 18 and 35 years old in good health. CDR3 region: CASSQVRDTQYF. CDR3 coding DNA: TGTGCCAGCAGCCAAGTCAGAGATACGCAGTATTTT. The full variable domain, rest sourced from reference TRBV14 and TRBJ2-3, is EAGVTQFPSHSVIEKGQTVTLRCDPISGHDNLYWYRRVMGKEIKFLLHFVKESKQDESGMPNNRFLAERTGGTYSTLKVQPAELEDSGVYFCASSQVRDTQYFGPGTRLTVL.